These T cell receptor beta chains were read from a single sample in a study of post-analysis software for immune sequencing data. TCRdb re-analysed the PCR reads in MiXCR, keeping a single row per CDR3 protein. The sample lists 380,000 or so distinct CDR3 sequences, around 37% occurring once. The sequencing input was blood. These receptor sequences come from a girl aged 10 to 17 with multiple sclerosis. The CDR3 runs from the conserved cysteine through the conserved F or W. A D gene is named only where the DNA matches it firmly. A clone size is listed for some rows: how often the clone was seen (once, few, many), or a class if it is expanded.

d_gene	v_gene	j_gene	abundance	CDR3aa	CDR3nt
-	TRBV6-5	TRBJ2-7	few	CASSYNREAYEQYF	TGTGCCAGCAGTTACAACAGGGAGGCCTACGAGCAGTACTTC
TRBD1	TRBV2	TRBJ1-4	once	CASSPRGLYGEKLFF	TGTGCCAGCAGTCCTAGGGGGCTTTATGGTGAAAAACTGTTTTTT
TRBD2	TRBV20-1	TRBJ2-5	-	CSVPAGAREYQKTQYF	TGCAGTGTCCCAGCGGGGGCCCGTGAATACCAAAAGACCCAGTACTTC
-	TRBV12-3/TRBV12-4	TRBJ1-5	few	CASSGQTNQPQHF	TGTGCCAGCAGCGGACAGACAAATCAGCCCCAGCATTTT
-	TRBV12-3/TRBV12-4	TRBJ1-2	few	CASSSPPGYGYTF	TGTGCCAGCAGTTCCCCACCGGGTTATGGCTACACCTTC
-	TRBV9	TRBJ2-2	-	CASSVGETNTGELFF	TGTGCCAGCAGCGTCGGGGAGACGAACACCGGGGAGCTGTTTTTT
-	TRBV4-2	TRBJ1-4	-	CASSQEQGSNEKLFF	TGTGCCAGCAGCCAAGAGCAGGGGTCTAATGAAAAACTGTTTTTT
TRBD1	TRBV11-2	TRBJ2-2	few	CASRRPQGAGELFF	TGTGCCAGCAGGCGACCCCAGGGGGCCGGGGAGCTGTTTTTT
-	TRBV5-5	TRBJ1-1	-	CASSLAWFGNTEAFF	TGTGCCAGCAGCTTGGCATGGTTTGGAAACACTGAAGCTTTCTTT
-	TRBV21-1	TRBJ2-5	few	CASSTGQGCETQYF	TGTGCCAGCAGCACCGGACAGGGCTGCGAGACCCAGTACTTC
-	TRBV4-1	TRBJ2-4	-	CASSPRGGAMYF	TGCGCCAGCAGCCCGCGTGGGGGGGCGATGTACTTC
-	TRBV6-2/TRBV6-3	TRBJ1-5	few	CASSYYRATQPQHF	TGTGCCAGCAGTTACTACCGGGCTACTCAGCCCCAGCATTTT
TRBD2	TRBV4-1	TRBJ2-3	-	CASSPRRLAGAKSADTQYF	TGCGCCAGCAGCCCGAGACGACTAGCGGGGGCTAAAAGTGCAGATACGCAGTATTTT
-	TRBV25-1	TRBJ2-4	few	CASSDFNSGKNIQYF	TGTGCCAGCAGTGATTTCAATTCAGGGAAAAACATTCAGTACTTC
TRBD2	TRBV29-1	TRBJ2-1	-	CSVEGGNEQFF	TGCAGCGTTGAGGGGGGGAATGAGCAGTTCTTC